One and the same sample provided the 23 T cell receptor beta chains below, sequenced in a study of OX40 agonist ivuxolimab in advanced cancers. Produced via immunoSEQ multiplex PCR; TCRdb's table is partial and in-frame only. The sample lists about 53,000 clones, roughly three quarters occurring once. The sequencing here drew on CD4+ or CD8+ T cells sorted from blood, taken in a trial of the OX40 agonist ivuxolimab. The receptors were sampled from an adult with an advanced solid tumor such as melanoma, head and neck, liver or kidney cancer.

The rearrangement uses TRBV28 and TRBJ1-2, with D possibly being TRBD1 (6 bases). This CDR3 comprises 14 residues. Trimming removed 6 bases at V and 4 bases at J, with 15 bases between. Germline V gene lookup returns CDR1 MDHEN and CDR2 SYDVKM. The CDR3 spells CASRSGQQSYGYTF. The CDR3 nucleotides read TGTGCCAGCAGGTCGGGACAACAAAGCTATGGCTACACCTTC.

This clone was counted once. The chain uses TRBV19 and TRBJ2-3, with 10 bases that match TRBD1. This CDR3 is 14 amino acids long. Germline V gene lookup returns CDR1 LNHDA and CDR2 SQIVND (reference sequence). The trim removed 6 bases at V and 6 bases at J, leaving 6 bases unmatched. CDR3 in amino acids: CASRPTGGKDTQYF. Here the CDR3 DNA reads TGTGCCAGTAGACCGACAGGGGGCAAGGATACGCAGTATTTT.

The chain employs TRBV6-5 and TRBJ1-3; D call uncertain. Germline V gene lookup returns CDR1 MNHEY and CDR2 SVGAGI. This CDR3 has 11 amino acids. Trimming removed 5 bases from V and 4 bases from J, with 3 bases in between. The CDR3 sequence: CASSQGNTIYF. CDR3 bases: TGTGCCAGCAGTCAAGGAAACACCATATATTTT.

The V gene is TRBV7-9, the J gene TRBJ2-2; weak D call: TRBD1 (6 bases). The CDR3 totals 16 residues. In germline, CDR1 is SEHNR, CDR2 FQNEAQ (reference sequence). The V gene lost 1 base and the J gene lost 9 bases, with 18 bases spanning the gap. The CDR3, as DNA: TGTGCCAGCAGCTTAGGGGATTCGGACAGTTGGAGGGAGCTGTTTTTT. It is translated as CASSLGDSDSWRELFF.

Only a few counts were recorded for this clone. The chain has TRBV28 and TRBJ2-3, with D perhaps TRBD2 (6 bases). There are 15 residues in the CDR3. Germline-derived CDR1 and CDR2 are MDHEN and SYDVKM. V was shortened by 3 bases and J by 0 bases, with 10 bases between the two germline ends. Written as DNA, the CDR3 is TGTGCCAGCAGTTTGAAGAGCGGGAGCACAGATACGCAGTATTTT. Translation: CASSLKSGSTDTQYF. Full variable domain (remainder filled in from reference TRBV28 and TRBJ2-3): DVKVTQSSRYLVKRTGEKVFLECVQDMDHENMFWYRQDPGLGLRLIYFSYDVKMKEKGDIPEGYSVSREKKERFSLILESASTNQTSMYLCASSLKSGSTDTQYFGPGTRLTVL.

Only one count was recorded for this clone. This rearrangement joins TRBV5-8 to TRBJ2-1; 7 nucleotides line up with TRBD2. V lost 0 bases, J lost 4 bases, and 4 bases stayed unmatched. The germline V gene has CDR1 SGHTS and CDR2 YDEGEE. The CDR3 consists of 15 residues. The CDR3 is CASSLVRRGYNEQFF. In DNA form, the CDR3 reads TGTGCCAGCAGCTTGGTCCGGCGGGGGTACAATGAGCAGTTCTTC.

The rearrangement uses TRBV5-1 and TRBJ2-3; D assignment may be TRBD1 or TRBD2 (6 bases each). V dropped 1 base and J dropped 4 bases, with 13 bases sitting between them. CDR3 size: 15 residues. CDR1 and CDR2 from the germline V gene are SGHRS and YFSETQ. CDR3 bases: TGCGCCAGCAGCTTGTGGGGGGCCACCCCAGATACGCAGTATTTT. Translating it yields CASSLWGATPDTQYF.

The rearrangement joins TRBV19 to TRBJ2-1; 8 nucleotides match TRBD2. Trimming cost V 4 bases and J 0 bases; bases outside gene matches: 8. The CDR3 consists of 17 residues. Per germline, CDR1 LNHDA and CDR2 SQIVND (reference sequence). Here the CDR3 reads CASSTSGSQDSYNEQFF. The CDR3 DNA sequence: TGTGCCAGTAGTACAAGCGGGAGCCAAGACTCCTACAATGAGCAGTTCTTC.

The chain joins TRBV6-5 to TRBJ2-5; D is undetermined. Between the trimmed V and J ends, which lost 5 bases and 2 bases, there was a span of 9 bases. The CDR3 has 13 residues. CDR1 MNHEY and CDR2 SVGAGI come from the germline V gene. The CDR3 DNA reads as TGTGCCAGCAGTGTGGACGCACAAGAGACCCAGTACTTC. Residues: CASSVDAQETQYF.

This CDR3 reads CASSIGDRGEYEQYF. The CDR3 nucleotides are TGTGCCAGTAGTATCGGGGACAGGGGCGAGTACGAGCAGTACTTC. V gene TRBV19 combines with J gene TRBJ2-7; 10 nucleotides line up with TRBD1. The V gene end was trimmed by 3 bases and the J gene end by 4 bases; junction bases not matched to a gene: 6. Germline values: CDR1 LNHDA, CDR2 SQIVND (reference sequence). CDR3 length: 15 residues.

This clone was counted between two and nine times. V gene TRBV5-6 combines with J gene TRBJ2-7, with D tentatively TRBD2 (5 bases). Germline loops: CDR1 SGHDT, CDR2 YYEEEE. This CDR3 has 15 residues. V was trimmed by 4 bases and J by 2 bases, leaving 16 bases between them. The CDR3 protein is CASSRLDGEPYEQYF. The CDR3 DNA reads as TGTGCCAGCAGCCGCCTCGACGGGGAACCCTACGAGCAGTACTTC.

This chain connects TRBV4-1 to TRBJ2-1; D tentatively fits TRBD1 or TRBD2 (6 bases each). Germline-derived CDR1 and CDR2 are MGHRA and YSYEKL. V was pared by 1 base and J by 7 bases, with 32 bases between. This CDR3 contains 21 residues. CDR3 nucleotides: TGCGCCAGCAGCCAAGCGATGGCAAGCGGAGTATTCCAGGGGAGGAGGAATGAGCAGTTCTTC. Translated: CASSQAMASGVFQGRRNEQFF.

The chain recombines TRBV6-5 with TRBJ2-1; D uncertain. The CDR3 is 15 residues long. V was cut by 6 bases and J by 1 base, with 13 bases left in between. CDR1 MNHEY and CDR2 SVGAGI come from the germline V gene. The CDR3 is CASSPTPNSYNEQFF. CDR3 in DNA: TGTGCCAGCAGCCCTACCCCGAATTCCTACAATGAGCAGTTCTTC.

This clone was counted between two and nine times. This sequence joins TRBV28 and TRBJ1-5; D is ambiguous. CDR1 and CDR2 (germline): MDHEN, SYDVKM. This CDR3 contains 14 residues. V was cut by 10 bases and J by 0 bases, with 13 bases left in between. CDR3: CATTAQISNQPQHF. The CDR3 nucleotides are TGTGCCACCACAGCACAGATTAGCAATCAGCCCCAGCATTTT. The entire variable domain, with the rest obtained from reference TRBV28 and TRBJ1-5, is as follows: DVKVTQSSRYLVKRTGEKVFLECVQDMDHENMFWYRQDPGLGLRLIYFSYDVKMKEKGDIPEGYSVSREKKERFSLILESASTNQTSMYLCATTAQISNQPQHFGDGTRLSIL.

The V call is TRBV5-8, the J call TRBJ1-5; tentatively, D is TRBD1 (6 bases). This CDR3 has 16 residues. Germline V gene lookup returns CDR1 SGHTS and CDR2 YDEGEE. V was clipped by 5 bases and J by 0 bases, with 15 bases between them. CDR3 loop: CASSRDINYSNQPQHF. CDR3 DNA sequence: TGTGCCAGCAGTCGGGACATCAACTATAGCAATCAGCCCCAGCATTTT.

This rearrangement joins TRBV19 to TRBJ1-1, with 9 positions matching TRBD1. The V segment lost 5 bases and the J segment 1 base; nucleotides outside the gene matches: 14. Germline CDR1 and CDR2: LNHDA and SQIVND (reference sequence). The CDR3 is made up of 18 amino acids. The CDR3 DNA reads as TGTGCCAGTAGTCAAAGGGGACAGGGATTTAACGGGAACACTGAAGCTTTCTTT. It specifies CASSQRGQGFNGNTEAFF.

CDR3 coding DNA: TGTGCCAGCAGTTCGATTCTGGACTATGGCTACACCTTC. It yields the protein CASSSILDYGYTF. The chain links TRBV6-5 to TRBJ1-2; D remains unclear. The CDR3 length is 13 residues. The germline V gene has CDR1 MNHEY and CDR2 SVGAGI. V was clipped by 4 bases and J by 3 bases, with 9 bases between them.

The V gene is TRBV27, the J gene TRBJ2-3; 9 bases line up with TRBD1. This CDR3 is 15 amino acids long. V shed 5 bases, J shed 0 bases, and the junction held 3 bases outside the gene matches. The germline V gene has CDR1 MNHEY and CDR2 SMNVEV (reference sequence). CDR3 coding DNA: TGTGCCAGCAGTCCGACAGGGGGGAGCACAGATACGCAGTATTTT. This translates into CASSPTGGSTDTQYF.

The V gene is TRBV5-1, the J gene TRBJ2-3; either TRBD1 or TRBD2 may supply D (5 bases each). The V and J ends lost 5 bases and 1 base respectively, with 11 bases between them. This CDR3 has 14 residues. Looked up from germline, CDR1 is SGHRS and CDR2 is YFSETQ. The CDR3 reads CASSGTGRTDTQYF. The DNA of the CDR3 is TGCGCCAGCAGTGGGACGGGACGCACAGATACGCAGTATTTT.

The CDR3 here is CASSPGNTDTQYF. The CDR3 bases are TGTGCCAGCTCACCTGGAAATACAGATACGCAGTATTTT. The rearrangement uses TRBV18 and TRBJ2-3; no firm D call. Trimming cost V 3 bases and J 3 bases, with 7 bases left between them. Germline V lookup: CDR1 KGHSH, CDR2 LQKENI. CDR3 size: 13 residues.

The genes are TRBV5-1 and TRBJ2-5; 9 nucleotides match TRBD1. The CDR3 contains 15 residues. Trimming cost V 4 bases and J 1 base; bases outside gene matches: 5. From germline, CDR1 is SGHRS and CDR2 YFSETQ. The CDR3 region has the DNA TGCGCCAGCAGCGAGGGGACAGGGAGCCAAGAGACCCAGTACTTC. Its translation: CASSEGTGSQETQYF.

V is TRBV2 and J is TRBJ2-5, with TRBD2 matching 7 bases. Unmatched junction bases numbered 0, after V lost 4 bases and J lost 1 base. CDR3 length: 13 residues. Germline-derived CDR1 and CDR2 are SNHLY and FYNNEI. The CDR3 region is CASSGEGQETQYF. CDR3 nucleotide sequence: TGTGCCAGCAGTGGGGAGGGCCAAGAGACCCAGTACTTC.

This chain uses TRBV2 with TRBJ2-7; D gene ambiguous. Germline CDR1 is SNHLY and CDR2 is FYNNEI. Between the trimmed V and J ends, which lost 7 bases and 1 base, there was a span of 11 bases. CDR3 length equals 13 residues. DNA for the CDR3: TGTGCCAGCAAATCTGATACTTCCTACGAGCAGTACTTC. Translation: CASKSDTSYEQYF.